This T cell receptor beta chain was identified during a study of blood T cell repertoires in COVID-19. Whole-study context: Samples representing acute and convalescent COVID-19 were sourced from the United States, Italy and Spain. T cells, B-cell-depleted T cells, or PBMCs supplied cDNA or gDNA.

This study enrolled people aged 18 to 89 from 24 US geographic areas. Participant reports of clinical history set cohort assignment. Germline CDR1 and CDR2: SGHRS and YFSETQ. Trimming removed 4 bases from V and 7 bases from J, with 18 bases in between. The CDR3 length is 15 residues. TCRdb keeps only in-frame clones here, not all; method: immunoSEQ multiplex PCR. The table records around 250,000 clones, about 81% of them present only once. The sequence was collected from a man under 40 with acute COVID-19. Sequenced sample: PBMCs or T cells enriched from blood (not recorded which). The V call is TRBV5-1, the J call TRBJ2-1; possible D gene TRBD2, 5 bases. The CDR3 here is CASSKGSPTTNEQFF. Written as DNA, the CDR3 is TGCGCCAGCAGCAAAGGGAGCCCAACGACTAATGAGCAGTTCTTC.